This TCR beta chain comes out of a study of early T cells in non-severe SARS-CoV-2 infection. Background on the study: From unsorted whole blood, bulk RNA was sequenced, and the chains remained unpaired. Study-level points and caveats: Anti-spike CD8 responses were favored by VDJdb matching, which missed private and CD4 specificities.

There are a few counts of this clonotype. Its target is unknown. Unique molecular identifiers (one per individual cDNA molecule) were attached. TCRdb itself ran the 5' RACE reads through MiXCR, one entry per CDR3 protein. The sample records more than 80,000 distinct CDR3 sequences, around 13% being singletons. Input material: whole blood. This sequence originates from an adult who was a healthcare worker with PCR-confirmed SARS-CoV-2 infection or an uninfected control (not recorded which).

The CDR3 region is CASSQGGASNQPQHF. In nucleotides, the CDR3 is TGTGCCAGCAGCCAAGGAGGGGCCAGCAATCAGCCCCAGCATTTT. V usage is TRBV14 and J usage is TRBJ1-5; a weak D match, TRBD1 (5 bases). CDR3 length equals 15 residues. Looked up from germline, CDR1 is SGHDN and CDR2 is FVKESK. The V end was cut by 1 base, the J end by 1 base, with 8 bases between. Drawing the rest from reference TRBV14 and TRBJ1-5, the complete variable domain is EAGVTQFPSHSVIEKGQTVTLRCDPISGHDNLYWYRRVMGKEIKFLLHFVKESKQDESGMPNNRFLAERTGGTYSTLKVQPAELEDSGVYFCASSQGGASNQPQHFGDGTRLSIL.